Following are 8 T cell receptor beta chains from one sample sequenced in a study of human T cells and chemical hapten exposure. Noted time point: patch test 3, about 24 weeks after DPC sensitization. Treatment in this sample: therapeutic diphenylcyclopropenone sensitization with weekly scalp DPC. TCRdb re-called the RACE reads through MiXCR, storing one row per CDR3 protein. This table holds about 160,000 distinct CDR3 sequences, around a quarter found once. The source was whole blood, collected in connection with sensitization to the hapten diphenylcyclopropenone (DPC). The receptor source for this set is a woman between 18 and 29 years old with alopecia areata. Some clones in this sample may be carry-over from other donors' samples.

The gene calls are TRBV6-1 and TRBJ2-3; 11 bases align to TRBD2. Unmatched junction bases numbered 9, after V lost 2 bases and J lost 8 bases. Germline CDR1 MNHNS, CDR2 SASEGT. This CDR3 is 16 amino acids long. The CDR3 DNA sequence: TGTGCCAGCAGTGAAATACCTGGGCTAGCGGGAGGTACGCAGTATTTT. Its translation: CASSEIPGLAGGTQYF.

The chain uses TRBV20-1 and TRBJ2-1; D is uncertain. The germline V gene has CDR1 DFQATT and CDR2 SNEGSKA (reference sequence). CDR3 length equals 14 residues. The ends were cut back, 4 bases at V and 6 bases at J, with 16 bases in the middle. CDR3 protein: CSAKSFISANEQFF. CDR3 sequence (DNA): TGCAGTGCTAAGTCATTTATAAGCGCCAATGAGCAGTTCTTC.

This clonotype appeared a few times. J is TRBJ2-5 and V is TRBV29-1; D perhaps matches TRBD1 (5 bases). This CDR3 comprises 14 residues. The germline V gene has CDR1 SQVTM and CDR2 ANQGSEA. V lost 1 base to trimming and J lost 4 bases, with 13 bases between them. This chain's CDR3 is CSVEGRDWLETQYF. CDR3 bases: TGCAGCGTTGAAGGCAGGGATTGGTTAGAGACCCAGTACTTC.

The J gene is TRBJ2-7, the V gene TRBV29-1; D may be TRBD1 (7 bases). CDR1 and CDR2 from the germline V gene are SQVTM and ANQGSEA. V gave up 3 bases and J gave up 5 bases, with 11 bases separating them. CDR3 length: 12 residues. The CDR3 loop is CSVDRGVDEQYF. In DNA form, the CDR3 reads TGCAGCGTTGACAGGGGGGTCGACGAGCAGTACTTC.

This clonotype was observed many times. The CDR3 DNA reads TGTGCCAGCAGTTTCCGACAGGGCTACAATGAGCAGTTCTTC. Its translation is CASSFRQGYNEQFF. This chain links TRBV12-3 or TRBV12-4 with TRBJ2-1; 7 positions agree with TRBD1. This CDR3 contains 14 residues. After removal of 3 bases from V and 3 bases from J, the junction contained 2 bases not matched to a gene.

The J gene is TRBJ2-7, the V gene TRBV29-1; D may correspond to TRBD1 or TRBD2 (5 bases each). With 4 bases removed from V and 5 bases from J, the gap between germline ends came to 12 bases. Germline CDR1 is SQVTM and CDR2 is ANQGSEA. CDR3 length equals 12 residues. CDR3: CSVVKGSDEQYF. CDR3 nucleotide sequence: TGCAGCGTTGTAAAGGGGAGTGACGAGCAGTACTTC.

This chain's CDR3 is CASSERDFQETQYF. The CDR3 DNA sequence: TGTGCCAGCAGTGAGCGGGACTTCCAAGAGACCCAGTACTTC. This sequence joins TRBV25-1 and TRBJ2-5; tentative D call: TRBD2 (6 bases). V lost 3 bases and J lost 1, with 9 bases in between. This CDR3 has 14 amino acids. CDR1 is MGHDK and CDR2 is SYGVNS in the germline V gene. Combining the CDR3 with reference TRBV25-1 and TRBJ2-5 gives the whole variable domain EADIYQTPRYLVIGTGKKITLECSQTMGHDKMYWYQQDPGMELHLIHYSYGVNSTEKGDLSSESTVSRIRTEHFPLTLESARPSHTSQYLCASSERDFQETQYFGPGTRLLVL.

The J gene is TRBJ1-3, the V gene TRBV29-1, with D unclear. The CDR3 runs 14 residues. CDR1 and CDR2 from the germline V gene are SQVTM and ANQGSEA. V lost 2 bases and J lost 8, with 16 bases in between. The CDR3 is CSVEFGLGRDTIYF. CDR3 DNA sequence: TGCAGCGTTGAATTTGGCCTTGGTAGGGACACCATATATTTT.